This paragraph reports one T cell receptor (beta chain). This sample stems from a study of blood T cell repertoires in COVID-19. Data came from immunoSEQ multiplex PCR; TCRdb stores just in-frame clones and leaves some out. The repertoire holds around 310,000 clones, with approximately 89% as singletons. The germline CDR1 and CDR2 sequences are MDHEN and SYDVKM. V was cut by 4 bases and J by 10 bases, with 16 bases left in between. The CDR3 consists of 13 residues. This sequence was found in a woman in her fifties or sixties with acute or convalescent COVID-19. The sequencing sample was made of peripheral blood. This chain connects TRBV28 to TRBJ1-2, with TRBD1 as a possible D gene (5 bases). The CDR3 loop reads CASSSAGLLNYTF. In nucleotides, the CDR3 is TGTGCCAGCAGTTCCGCAGGGTTACTAAACTACACCTTC.